This T cell receptor beta chain came from a study of T cells in Graves' hyperthyroidism and ophthalmopathy (dated by TCRdb to about 2019). Notes on the research overall: Peripheral blood samples were taken at the time of initial diagnosis, prior to any treatment. According to the paper, TCR Vbeta CDR3 sequencing was carried out on roughly 130 peripheral blood samples, which came from fewer than 50 ophthalmopathy, approximately 72 hyperthyroidism and roughly 17 progressor patients. Whether ophthalmopathy could be predicted prospectively was tested in an independent validation cohort made up of roughly 19 hyperthyroidism patients plus 17 patients who later progressed to ophthalmopathy. To identify distinguishing TCR V-J signatures, a discovery cohort of 100 or so patients was used, comprising 43 with Graves' ophthalmopathy and approximately 58 with stable Graves' hyperthyroidism. Thyroid tissue and blood T-cell repertoires from more than 5 Graves' hyperthyroidism patients were also compared in the study. Once sampling was done, hyperthyroidism patients were given methimazole at a starting dose of 30 mg daily, whereas ophthalmopathy patients were given high-dose intravenous methylprednisolone. The 75 to 100 discovery patients were divided at random into training and test sets in a 7:3 ratio. Beyond this particular receptor, the publication reports: In validation, the model predicted progression to ophthalmopathy with 60% to 71% sensitivity and approximately 74% specificity, a median of approximately 6.5 months before onset. Blood samples also contained most of the expanded thyroid clonotypes (frequency above 0.001), which suggests that blood repertoires may reflect thyroid immune responses. In cross-validation, a model built on a 13 V-J signature told ophthalmopathy apart from stable hyperthyroidism with 85% to 90% sensitivity and about 81% specificity, and in testing the same model reached 80%/75%. No statistical method was used to fix the sample size in advance, and group allocation was not hidden from the investigators.

Germline trimming: 5 bases from V, 6 bases from J; junction bases outside gene matches: 8. Including cysteine and phenylalanine, the CDR3 has 14 amino acids. Only the CDR3 DNA stays, 42 bases, in frame from base 1. CDR1 and CDR2 (MGHRA, YSYEKL) derive from the germline V gene. Stable Graves' hyperthyroidism was defined as no progression to ophthalmopathy during 18 months of follow-up. The hyperthyroidism patients were between 18 and 65 years old and newly diagnosed, with a disease duration of less than 2 months. Patients with uncontrolled infections, other autoimmune diseases, pregnancy or lactation were excluded. Diagnoses relied on clinical symptoms, serum thyroxine and TRAb, thyroid ultrasound and orbital computed tomography. PBMCs were isolated from 10 ml of fresh peripheral blood by Ficoll-Paque density gradient centrifugation. Total RNA was extracted using Trizol reagent, and RNA quality was assessed on an Agilent 2100 Bioanalyzer.

TCR beta CDR3 regions were amplified from RNA transcripts. The TCR CDR3 was subjected to a first round of RT-PCR using the HTBI primer set and the Qiagen OneStep RT-PCR kit. The libraries were constructed in a second round of multiplex PCR and then size-selected and purified. The libraries were sequenced on an Illumina HiSeq2000 using paired-end 100 bp reads. Regarding the original processing steps: SOAPnuke was used to process the raw data, removing reads that contained adapters or uncalled bases, had a mean Phred below 15, or lacked an exact match to the constant primer or identifier. COPE v1.2.5 was used to merge high-quality paired reads, and clonotypes were defined as unique nucleotide sequences. MiTCR v1.1 was used to align clonotypes to the IMGT TRBV, TRBD and TRBJ reference segments. Only V-J combinations with frequency above 0.0001, covering about 99% of repertoires, were analysed. The TCS score was defined as F50 (clonal expansion) divided by E x V (chaos), with BLOSUM62-based TCRdist calculated between CDR3 peptides within each V-J. Welch's t-statistics and random forest reduced 514 V-J features to about 13, which were used in a naive Bayes classifier (R e1071). In TCRdb, the public reads were trimmed at Q25 with fastp and aligned with MiXCR, with productive beta chains retained. Rows with one shared CDR3 protein collapse into an entry with the most common genes and DNA. TCRdb's processing, not the authors' own work, is the source of the V and J calls. The sample table holds about 320,000 distinct CDR3 sequences, of which 16% were seen once. The biggest ten clones account for roughly 33% of the sample.

This clonotype was counted many times. The antigen it binds to is not known. Within one base of it there is no much larger clone, and no base qualities were kept. The sample consisted of blood. The TCR comes from a man younger than 40 with Graves' hyperthyroidism. The V gene is TRBV4-1 and the J gene is TRBJ2-7, with TRBD1 matching 9 junction bases. The DNA sequence follows: TGCGCCAGCAGCGAACGGGACAGGGTGGGCGAGCAGTACTTC. This gives the protein CASSERDRVGEQYF.